These T cell receptor beta chains were read from a single sample in a study of T cell responses to AZD1222 COVID-19 vaccine. The table came from immunoSEQ multiplex PCR; TCRdb's copy has only in-frame clones and leaves some out. Seen here are some 120,000 clones, approximately 85% observed once, and the top ten hold roughly 4.3%. Sequencing used peripheral blood, obtained on day 0 of MenACWY control vaccination. Every receptor here comes from an adult in good health. Each CDR3 is given without its conserved first and last residue. The listing skips clone size in some rows; elsewhere it reads once, few, many or a size class.

v_gene	abundance	len	j_gene	CDR3aa
TRBV3-1/TRBV3-2	once	14	TRBJ2-2	ASSRRSGGNTGELF
TRBV18	-	16	TRBJ2-3	ASSPSLGLAGVTDTQY
TRBV21-1	-	15	TRBJ1-6	ASSKDPGSGWNSPLH
TRBV19	-	12	TRBJ1-6	ASSPRTGSSPLH
TRBV7-9	few	13	TRBJ2-7	ASSLAGRQGPQQY
TRBV18	-	13	TRBJ2-5	ASSGTGGSEETQY
TRBV5-1	-	10	TRBJ2-7	ASSIEAAEQY
TRBV7-2	-	14	TRBJ1-6	ASSSDRGPYNSPLH
TRBV27	-	12	TRBJ1-2	ASSLGGRNYGYT
TRBV7-9	-	15	TRBJ2-2	ASSSGLGQVVTGELF
TRBV6-2/TRBV6-3	once	13	TRBJ1-1	ASSYFTGGHTEAF
TRBV11-1	-	11	TRBJ2-2	ASSPSRVGELF
TRBV6-2/TRBV6-3	few	16	TRBJ1-5	ASSYRGRQGSSNQPQH
TRBV6-2/TRBV6-3	-	12	TRBJ1-5	ASSGQGPNQPQH
TRBV30	once	10	TRBJ1-2	AYNRGPYGYT
TRBV6-2/TRBV6-3	few	13	TRBJ2-3	ASSYSGRVPDTQY
TRBV5-6	-	14	TRBJ2-5	ASSTPTGTFQETQY
TRBV28	-	9	TRBJ2-7	ASSLYYEQY
TRBV7-2	-	11	TRBJ1-1	ASSPREGSEAF
TRBV4-1	-	14	TRBJ1-4	ASSQDEGQLRFKMF
TRBV7-2	few	11	TRBJ1-5	ASSLGVHQPQH
TRBV24-1	-	14	TRBJ1-2	ATSDLTPTGLYGYT
TRBV6-5	-	13	TRBJ1-5	ASSYSGGINQPQH
TRBV4-3	-	11	TRBJ1-2	ASSHARSYGYT
TRBV19	-	14	TRBJ1-2	ASSIGGIVLNYGYT
TRBV6-5	-	12	TRBJ1-5	ASRGDYRNQPQH
TRBV27	once	13	TRBJ1-1	ASSLSAGVSTEAF
TRBV3-1/TRBV3-2	-	12	TRBJ2-3	ASSQLAGEDTQY
TRBV3-1/TRBV3-2	-	11	TRBJ2-6	ASRISGANVLT
TRBV15	once	13	TRBJ1-4	ATSIGDRFNEKLF
TRBV27	-	16	TRBJ2-1	ASSKTSGGPWTYNEQF
TRBV20-1	medium-sized	9	TRBJ1-6	SARGDLALH
TRBV27	-	12	TRBJ1-2	ASSLKGGVYGYT
TRBV18	-	12	TRBJ1-2	ASSQDRDSYGYT
TRBV6-2/TRBV6-3	-	13	TRBJ1-5	ASSYRGYSNQPQH
TRBV28	-	14	TRBJ1-2	ASTWIQGQGALGYT
TRBV25-1	-	12	TRBJ1-5	ASSGEYSNQPQH
TRBV4-3	-	14	TRBJ2-7	ASSQTAGGLGYEQY
TRBV6-5	-	14	TRBJ2-7	ASSYGLAGSSYEQY
TRBV4-2	-	11	TRBJ2-3	ASSQSGTDTQY
TRBV2	-	13	TRBJ1-6	ASRGTGLPNSPLH
TRBV6-5	-	12	TRBJ2-1	ASSYSDRGNEQF
TRBV6-1	-	11	TRBJ1-1	ASSHTANTEAF
TRBV3-1/TRBV3-2	-	16	TRBJ2-5	ASSQEVGKGGNQETQY
TRBV10-3	-	11	TRBJ1-5	AISESSGQPQH
TRBV21-1	-	15	TRBJ1-1	ASSKGEGEMADTEAF
TRBV28	-	9	TRBJ2-5	ASSFGETQY
TRBV18	-	13	TRBJ1-5	ASSPGRVGNQPQH
TRBV4-3	once	10	TRBJ2-1	ASSQVGGQQF
TRBV7-3	-	11	TRBJ2-1	ASSQDTYNEQF
TRBV5-1	-	10	TRBJ1-1	ASSFTGAEAF
TRBV3-1/TRBV3-2	-	15	TRBJ1-2	ASSLPSGGAPGSGYT
TRBV9	-	12	TRBJ2-5	ASSVTGDTETQY
TRBV19	-	16	TRBJ2-6	ASSILGPYRSGANVLT
TRBV28	-	10	TRBJ2-7	ASNILTGETF